One TCR beta chain is described in this entry. This entry belongs to a study of T cell responses to AZD1222 COVID-19 vaccine. CDR1 is MDHEN and CDR2 is SYDVKM in the germline V gene. V was cut by 2 bases and J by 4 bases, with 9 bases left in between. This CDR3 has 13 amino acids. Sequenced by immunoSEQ multiplex PCR; TCRdb stores in-frame clones only, minus some. The data contain some 130,000 clones, 70% to 90% of them singletons. V and J are TRBV28 and TRBJ2-7, with a possible D match to TRBD2 (5 bases). Sample: peripheral blood, taken on day 0 of AZD1222 vaccination. This sequence was found in an adult in good health. In DNA form, the CDR3 reads TGTGCCAGCAGTTTAGGACGGGGATACGAGCAGTACTTC. Its translation: CASSLGRGYEQYF.